This T cell receptor (beta chain) comes out of a study of T-cell memory formation after mild COVID-19. MiXCR, applied by TCRdb to the 5' RACE reads, yields one record per CDR3 protein. The repertoire has 250,000 to 300,000 distinct CDR3 sequences, about a sixth of them found once; the top ten carry approximately 23%. Between the trimmed V and J ends, which lost 8 bases and 1 base, there was a span of 11 bases. The CDR3 sequence is 14 residues long. Germline CDR1 ENHRY, CDR2 SYGVKD. The receptor was derived from a man between 18 and 29 years old who had mild COVID-19 (a few samples of this study predate the infection). Cell type and time point are not known. The sample consisted of PBMCs or a T cell subset sorted from them (not recorded which). The V gene is TRBV10-3, the J gene TRBJ2-2; D assignment may be TRBD1 or TRBD2 (5 bases each). In DNA form, the CDR3 reads TGTGCCATCTCTACAGGAGGGAACACCGGGGAGCTGTTTTTT. It encodes CAISTGGNTGELFF.